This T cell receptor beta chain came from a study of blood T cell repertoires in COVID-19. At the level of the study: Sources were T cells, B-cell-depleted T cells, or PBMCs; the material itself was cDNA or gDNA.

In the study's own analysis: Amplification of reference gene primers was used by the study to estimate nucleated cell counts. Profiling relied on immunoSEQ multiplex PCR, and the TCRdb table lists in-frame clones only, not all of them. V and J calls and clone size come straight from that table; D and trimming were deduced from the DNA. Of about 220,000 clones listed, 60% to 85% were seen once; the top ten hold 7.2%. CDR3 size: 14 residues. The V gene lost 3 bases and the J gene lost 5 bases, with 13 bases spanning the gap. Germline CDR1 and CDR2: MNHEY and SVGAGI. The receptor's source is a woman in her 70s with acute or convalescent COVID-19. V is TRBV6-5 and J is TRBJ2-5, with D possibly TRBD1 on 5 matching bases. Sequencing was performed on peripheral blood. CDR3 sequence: CASSYGALVETQYF. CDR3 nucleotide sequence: TGTGCCAGCAGTTATGGGGCTTTGGTGGAGACCCAGTACTTC.